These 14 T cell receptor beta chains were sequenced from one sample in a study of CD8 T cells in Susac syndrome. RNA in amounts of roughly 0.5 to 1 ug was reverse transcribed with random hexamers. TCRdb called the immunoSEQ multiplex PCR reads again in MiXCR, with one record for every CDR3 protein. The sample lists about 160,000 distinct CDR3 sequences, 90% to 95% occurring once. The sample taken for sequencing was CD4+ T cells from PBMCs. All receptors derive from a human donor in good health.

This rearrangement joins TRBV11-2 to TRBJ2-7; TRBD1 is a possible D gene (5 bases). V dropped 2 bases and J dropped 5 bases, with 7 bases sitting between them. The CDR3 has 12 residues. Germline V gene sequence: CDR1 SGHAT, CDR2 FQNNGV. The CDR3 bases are TGTGCCAGCAGCTTACAGGGCAACGAGCAGTACTTC. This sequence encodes CASSLQGNEQYF.

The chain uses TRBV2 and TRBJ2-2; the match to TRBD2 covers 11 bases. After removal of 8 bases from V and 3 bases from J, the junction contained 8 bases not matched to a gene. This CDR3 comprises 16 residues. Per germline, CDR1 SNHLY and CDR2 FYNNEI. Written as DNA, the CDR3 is TGTGCCAGCGGGCTAGCGGGAGGTCTCGACACCGGGGAGCTGTTTTTT. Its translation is CASGLAGGLDTGELFF.

The CDR3: CASGSRTGLGSPLHF. In nucleotides, the CDR3 is TGTGCTAGTGGTTCGCGGACAGGGCTTGGCTCACCCCTCCACTTT. The chain is built from TRBV12-5 and TRBJ1-6, with 8 bases that match TRBD1. CDR1 is LGHNT and CDR2 is FRNRAP in the germline V gene. Trimming removed 4 bases from V and 10 bases from J; junction bases left unmatched: 9. This CDR3 contains 15 residues.

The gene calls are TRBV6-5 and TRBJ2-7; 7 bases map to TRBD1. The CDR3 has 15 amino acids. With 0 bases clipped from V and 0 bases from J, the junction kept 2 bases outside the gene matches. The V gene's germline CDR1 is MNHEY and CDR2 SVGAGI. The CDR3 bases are TGTGCCAGCAGTTACTCGACAGGGCACTCCTACGAGCAGTACTTC. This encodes CASSYSTGHSYEQYF.

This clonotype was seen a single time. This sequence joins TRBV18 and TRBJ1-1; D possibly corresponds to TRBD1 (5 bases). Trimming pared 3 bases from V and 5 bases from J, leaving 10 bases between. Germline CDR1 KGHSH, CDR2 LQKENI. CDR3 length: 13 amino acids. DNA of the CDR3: TGTGCCAGCTCACCCGCGACAGTTACTGAAGCTTTCTTT. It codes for CASSPATVTEAFF.

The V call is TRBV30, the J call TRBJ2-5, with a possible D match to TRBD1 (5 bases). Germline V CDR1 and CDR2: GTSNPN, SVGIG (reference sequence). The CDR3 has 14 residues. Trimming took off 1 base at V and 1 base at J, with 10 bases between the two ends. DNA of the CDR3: TGTGCCTGGAGTGCCAACAGGCGCCAAGAGACCCAGTACTTC. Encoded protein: CAWSANRRQETQYF.

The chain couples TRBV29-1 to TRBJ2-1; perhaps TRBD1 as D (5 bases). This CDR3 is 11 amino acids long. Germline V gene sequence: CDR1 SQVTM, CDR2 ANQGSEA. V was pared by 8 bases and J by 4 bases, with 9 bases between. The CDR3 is CSSYRYNEQFF. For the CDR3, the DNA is TGCAGCAGCTACAGGTACAATGAGCAGTTCTTC.

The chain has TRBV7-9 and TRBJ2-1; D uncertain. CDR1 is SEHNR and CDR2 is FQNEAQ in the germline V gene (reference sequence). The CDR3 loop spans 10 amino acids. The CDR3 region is CASWESEQFF. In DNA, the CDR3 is TGTGCTTCTTGGGAAAGTGAGCAGTTCTTC.

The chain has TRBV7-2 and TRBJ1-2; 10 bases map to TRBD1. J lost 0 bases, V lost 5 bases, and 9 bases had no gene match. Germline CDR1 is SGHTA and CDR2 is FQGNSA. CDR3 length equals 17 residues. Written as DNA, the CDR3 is TGTGCCAGCAGCCACCGGGGACAGGGGTTCACTAACTATGGCTACACCTTC. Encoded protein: CASSHRGQGFTNYGYTF. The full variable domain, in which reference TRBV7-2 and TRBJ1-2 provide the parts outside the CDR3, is GAGVSQSPSNKVTEKGKDVELRCDPISGHTALYWYRQSLGQGLEFLIYFQGNSAPDKSGLPSDRFSAERTGGSVSTLTIQRTQQEDSAVYLCASSHRGQGFTNYGYTFGSGTRLTVV.

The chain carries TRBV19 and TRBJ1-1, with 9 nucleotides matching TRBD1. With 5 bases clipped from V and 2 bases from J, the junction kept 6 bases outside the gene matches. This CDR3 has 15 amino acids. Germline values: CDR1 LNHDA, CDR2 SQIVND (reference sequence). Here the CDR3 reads CASSPRTGVNTEAFF. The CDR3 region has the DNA TGTGCCAGTAGTCCCCGGACAGGGGTTAACACTGAAGCTTTCTTT.

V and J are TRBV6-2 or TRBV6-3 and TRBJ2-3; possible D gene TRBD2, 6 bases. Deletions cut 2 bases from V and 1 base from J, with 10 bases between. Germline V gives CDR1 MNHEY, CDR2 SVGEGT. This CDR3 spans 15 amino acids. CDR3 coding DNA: TGTGCCAGCAGTTACCGGCGGGGAGGCACAGATACGCAGTATTTT. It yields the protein CASSYRRGGTDTQYF.

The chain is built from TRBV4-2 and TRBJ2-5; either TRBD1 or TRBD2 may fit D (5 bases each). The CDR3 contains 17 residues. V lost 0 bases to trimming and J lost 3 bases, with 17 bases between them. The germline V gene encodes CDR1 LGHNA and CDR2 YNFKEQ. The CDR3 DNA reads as TGTGCCAGCAGCCAAGATCGTGGGACGGGACGTGAAGAGACCCAGTACTTC. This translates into CASSQDRGTGREETQYF.

CDR3 sequence (DNA): TGCAGTGAACGTCAGGGCTACACCTTC. This sequence encodes CSERQGYTF. The chain uses TRBV20-1 and TRBJ1-2; no definite D call. The CDR3 is 9 residues long. The ends were cut back, 7 bases at V and 8 bases at J, with 8 bases in the middle. Germline CDR1 is DFQATT and CDR2 is SNEGSKA (reference sequence).

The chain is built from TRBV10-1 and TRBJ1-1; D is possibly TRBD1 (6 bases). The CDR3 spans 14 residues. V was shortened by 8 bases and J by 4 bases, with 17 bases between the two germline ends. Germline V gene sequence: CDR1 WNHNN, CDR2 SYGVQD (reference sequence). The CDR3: CASSPSGGPTEAFF. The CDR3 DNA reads TGCGCCAGCTCCCCGAGCGGGGGGCCCACTGAAGCTTTCTTT.